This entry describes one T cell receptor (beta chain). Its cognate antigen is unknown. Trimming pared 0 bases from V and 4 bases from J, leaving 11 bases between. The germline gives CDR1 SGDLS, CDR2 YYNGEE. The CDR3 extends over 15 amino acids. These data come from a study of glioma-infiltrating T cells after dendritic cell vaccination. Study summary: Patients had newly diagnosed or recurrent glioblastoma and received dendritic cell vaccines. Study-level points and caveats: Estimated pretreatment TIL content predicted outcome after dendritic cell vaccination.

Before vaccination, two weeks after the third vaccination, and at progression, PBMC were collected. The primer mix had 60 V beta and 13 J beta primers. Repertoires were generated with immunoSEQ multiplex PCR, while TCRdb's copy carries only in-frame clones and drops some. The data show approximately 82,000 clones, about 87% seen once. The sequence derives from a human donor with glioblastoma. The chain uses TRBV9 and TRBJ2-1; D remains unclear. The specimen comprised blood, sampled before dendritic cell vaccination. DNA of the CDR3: TGTGCCAGCAGCGTAGACGCTAGTGATTACAATGAGCAGTTCTTC. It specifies CASSVDASDYNEQFF.